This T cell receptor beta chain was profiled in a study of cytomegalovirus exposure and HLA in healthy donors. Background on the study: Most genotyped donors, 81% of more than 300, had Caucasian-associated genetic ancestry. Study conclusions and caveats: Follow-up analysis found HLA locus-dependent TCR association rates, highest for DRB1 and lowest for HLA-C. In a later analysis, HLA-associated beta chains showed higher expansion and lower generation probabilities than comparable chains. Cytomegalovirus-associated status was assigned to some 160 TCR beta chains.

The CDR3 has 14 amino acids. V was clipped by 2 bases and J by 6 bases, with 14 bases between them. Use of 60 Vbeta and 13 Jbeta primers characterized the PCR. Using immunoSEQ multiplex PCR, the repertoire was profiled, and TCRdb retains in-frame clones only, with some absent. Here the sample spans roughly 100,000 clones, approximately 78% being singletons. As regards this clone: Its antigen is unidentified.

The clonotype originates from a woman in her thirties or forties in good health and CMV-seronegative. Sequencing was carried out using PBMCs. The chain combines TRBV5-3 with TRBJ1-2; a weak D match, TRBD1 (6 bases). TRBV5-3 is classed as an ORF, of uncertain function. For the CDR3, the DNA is TGTGCCAGAAGCTTTAACAGGGAAAGGCATGGCTACACCTTC. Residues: CARSFNRERHGYTF.